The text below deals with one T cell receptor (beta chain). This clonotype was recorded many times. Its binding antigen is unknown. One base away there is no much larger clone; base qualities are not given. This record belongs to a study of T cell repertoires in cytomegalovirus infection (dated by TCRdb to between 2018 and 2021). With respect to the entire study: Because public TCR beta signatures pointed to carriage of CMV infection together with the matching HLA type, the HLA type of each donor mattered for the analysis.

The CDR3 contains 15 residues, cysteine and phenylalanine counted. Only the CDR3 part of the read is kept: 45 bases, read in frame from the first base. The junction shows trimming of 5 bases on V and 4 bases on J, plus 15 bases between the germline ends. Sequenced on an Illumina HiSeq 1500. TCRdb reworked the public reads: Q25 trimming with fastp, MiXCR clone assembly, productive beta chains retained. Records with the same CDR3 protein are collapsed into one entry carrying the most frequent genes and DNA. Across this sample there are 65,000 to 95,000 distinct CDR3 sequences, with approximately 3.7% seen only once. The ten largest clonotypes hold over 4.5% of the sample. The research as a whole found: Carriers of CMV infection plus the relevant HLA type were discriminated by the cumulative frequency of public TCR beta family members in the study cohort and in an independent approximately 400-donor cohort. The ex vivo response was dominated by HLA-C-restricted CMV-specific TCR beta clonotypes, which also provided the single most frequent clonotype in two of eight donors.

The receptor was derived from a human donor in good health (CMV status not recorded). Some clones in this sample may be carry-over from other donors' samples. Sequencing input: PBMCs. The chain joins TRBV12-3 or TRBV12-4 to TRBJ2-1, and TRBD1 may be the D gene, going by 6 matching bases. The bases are TGTGCCAGCAGTCCAACAGGGAATAGGTACAATGAGCAGTTCTTC. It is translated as CASSPTGNRYNEQFF.